The TCR beta chain under discussion was sequenced for a study of cytomegalovirus exposure and HLA in healthy donors. V shed 5 bases and J 0 bases; nucleotides not matched to a gene: 1. CDR1 is SNHLY and CDR2 is FYNNEI in the germline V gene. The CDR3 length is 13 residues. The PCR had 60 Vbeta and 13 Jbeta primers. The table came from immunoSEQ multiplex PCR; TCRdb's copy has only in-frame clones and leaves some out. The table lists some 150,000 clones, 50% to 75% of them singletons. V usage is TRBV2 and J usage is TRBJ2-7, with TRBD2 matching 7 bases. The clonotype was recovered from a woman aged 40 to 50 in good health and CMV-seronegative. Sequenced material: PBMCs. This chain's CDR3 is CASSLAASYEQYF. CDR3 sequence (DNA): TGTGCCAGCAGTCTAGCGGCCTCCTACGAGCAGTACTTC. Complete variable domain (other parts from reference TRBV2 and TRBJ2-7): EPEVTQTPSHQVTQMGQEVILRCVPISNHLYFYWYRQILGQKVEFLVSFYNNEISEKSEIFDDQFSVERPDGSNFTLKIRSTKLEDSAMYFCASSLAASYEQYFGPGTRLTVT.